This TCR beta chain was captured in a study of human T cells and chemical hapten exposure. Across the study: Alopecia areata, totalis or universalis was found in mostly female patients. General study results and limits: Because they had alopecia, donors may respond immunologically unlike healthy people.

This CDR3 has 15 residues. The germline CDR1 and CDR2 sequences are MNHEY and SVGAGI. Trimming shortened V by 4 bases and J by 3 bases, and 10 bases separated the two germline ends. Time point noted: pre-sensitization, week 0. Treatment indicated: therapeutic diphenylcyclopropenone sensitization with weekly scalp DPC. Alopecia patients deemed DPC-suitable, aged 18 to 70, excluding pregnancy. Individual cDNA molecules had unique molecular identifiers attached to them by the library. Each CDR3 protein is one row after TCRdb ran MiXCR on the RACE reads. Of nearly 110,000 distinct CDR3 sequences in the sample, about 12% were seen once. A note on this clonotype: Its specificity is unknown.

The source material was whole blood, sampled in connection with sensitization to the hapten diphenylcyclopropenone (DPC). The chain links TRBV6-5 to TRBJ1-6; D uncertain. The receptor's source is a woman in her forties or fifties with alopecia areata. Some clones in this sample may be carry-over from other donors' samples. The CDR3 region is CASSSAGVYNSPLHF. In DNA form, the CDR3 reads TGTGCCAGCAGTTCGGCAGGCGTCTATAATTCACCCCTCCACTTT.